This T cell receptor beta chain originates from a study of T cell responses to AZD1222 COVID-19 vaccine (dated by TCRdb to the early 2020s). About the full investigation: AZD1222 recipients with second doses at about 4 weeks or about 12 weeks were pooled, because spike-specific TCR depth and breadth did not differ between schedules. TCR sequencing was performed for 233 trial participants, of whom some 200 were given two doses of AZD1222 and around 25 were given two doses of MenACWY control vaccine. Trial participants were enrolled by age into subgroups of 18-55, 56-69 and 70-plus years, and approximately 150, 30 and 60 TCR-sequenced participants, respectively, were included in these subgroups. The investigation overall reported the following: Epitopes outside the regions mutated in the B.1.351 and B.1.1.7 variants were reportedly recognized by nearly half of the unique spike-specific TCRs. After two AZD1222 doses, both the breadth and the depth of spike-specific TCRs were significantly higher than at day 0 and than in MenACWY recipients. Participants were mostly white British and included more females than males, and it was suggested by the authors that clonal diversity may have been underestimated. Conclusions about previously exposed vaccinees are limited, since just a handful of AZD1222 recipients were seropositive for SARS-CoV-2 at baseline. The whole spike protein was spanned by vaccine-associated CD4 TCRs, and dominant responses were seen in regions 160-218 and 743-854. Because no day 14 peak-response samples were available, repertoires were characterized only after the peak T cell response. In the small 56-69-year group, the increase in depth fell short of significance, most likely because of low power.

This specimen's time point label, interpreted: baseline before first vaccination. Vaccinee samples came from UK trials COV001 and COV002, including a single-blind randomized controlled phase 2/3 trial of AZD1222 (ChAdOx1 nCoV-19) in healthy adults. Trial participant PBMC samples were collected at day 0 and day 28 after the second dose for TCRbeta chain sequencing. The CDR3 regions of human TCRbeta chains were analyzed by immunosequencing. The study's processing was this. Repertoire TCRs were matched against a reference library of SARS-CoV-2-specific TCRs generated with the MIRA antigen-specificity platform. Breadth was defined as the fraction of unique TCRs that were SARS-CoV-2-associated. Depth was defined as the fraction of total T cells that were SARS-CoV-2-associated. Using the MIRA data, every spike-specific TCR was mapped to the spike region that the TCR reacted to and assigned to either a CD4 or a CD8 class. Log10-transformed breadth and depth values were compared by one-way ANOVA with Sidak's multiple comparisons tests. Not all clones reach the TCRdb copy of this immuneACCESS table, which keeps in-frame sequences only. Checked studies attribute under half of the gap to unresolved V genes and leave the rest unexplained. The V and J calls and clone size are taken from that table; D and trimming were inferred from the DNA. The sample has roughly 120,000 clones on record, under 95% of them singletons. Roughly 5% of the sample comes from the top ten.

On this clone itself: It lacks a known antigen. Base qualities are not recorded, but no much larger clone differs from it by a single base.

The CDR1 and CDR2 encoded by the germline V gene (reference sequence) are LNHDA and SQIVND. The CDR3 runs 12 amino acids, cysteine and phenylalanine included. Just CDR3 DNA is preserved here, 36 bases in frame from base 1. Relative to germline, V is missing 5 bases and J is missing 9 bases, with 5 bases of the junction outside any gene match. The TCR was taken from an adult in good health. Recombination linked TRBV19 to TRBJ2-3, and 7 junctional nucleotides match TRBD1. This specimen was peripheral blood, taken on day 0 of AZD1222 vaccination. CDR3 sequence: CASSHRDSTQYF. The nucleotide sequence reads TGTGCCAGTAGTCACCGGGACAGCACGCAGTATTTT. When the CDR3 is completed using the reference TRBV19 and TRBJ2-3 genes on either side, the full variable domain is DGGITQSPKYLFRKEGQNVTLSCEQNLNHDAMYWYRQDPGQGLRLIYYSQIVNDFQKGDIAEGYSVSREKKESFPLTVTSAQKNPTAFYLCASSHRDSTQYFGPGTRLTVL.